Listed below are T cell receptor beta chains from one sample, sequenced in a study of cytomegalovirus exposure and HLA in healthy donors. TCRdb's copy holds only in-frame clones and misses some; the assay was immunoSEQ multiplex PCR. The table includes hundreds of thousands of clones, less than 85% detected once. The sample comprised PBMCs. These receptors came from a woman aged 18 to 35 in good health and CMV-seronegative. CDR3s include the opening cysteine and the closing phenylalanine or tryptophan. The D gene is left open where the match is weak. Only some rows state a clone size, as once, few, many or a class for expanded clones.

TRBJ2-3 | NA | TRBD2 | TRBV30 | TGTGCGGGTGGTAGCGGGAGAGTTTCAGATACGCAGTATTTT | CAGGSGRVSDTQYF
TRBJ2-1 | NA | TRBD2 | TRBV2 | TGTGCCAGCAGTAAGGATAGCGGGGGGGCTCTTAGCTACAATGAGCAGTTCTTC | CASSKDSGGALSYNEQFF
TRBJ2-7 | NA | TRBD1 | TRBV6-5 | TGTGCCAGCAGACCTAACAGGGGGCGTCGGTACGAGCAGTACTTC | CASRPNRGRRYEQYF
TRBJ2-5 | once | TRBD1 | TRBV7-9 | TGTGCCAGCAGCTTAGTGGGACAGGGGGCGGTGGAGACCCAGTACTTC | CASSLVGQGAVETQYF
TRBJ1-2 | NA | NA | TRBV9 | TGTGCCAGCAACGGGGAGAACTATGGCTACACCTTC | CASNGENYGYTF
TRBJ2-1 | once | TRBD1 | TRBV30 | TGTGCCTGGAGATCCGGGACAGGAAGTTTCAATGAGCAGTTCTTC | CAWRSGTGSFNEQFF
TRBJ2-2 | NA | NA | TRBV5-4 | TGTGCCAGCAGTCCAAGGACGGGGAACACCGGGGAGCTGTTTTTT | CASSPRTGNTGELFF
TRBJ1-2 | NA | NA | TRBV29-1 | TGCAGCGTTGCCCAGACAGCTAACTATGGCTACACCTTC | CSVAQTANYGYTF
TRBJ2-3 | few | NA | TRBV30 | TGTGCCTGGAGTGTGAGGCGAGGGGATACGCAGTATTTT | CAWSVRRGDTQYF
TRBJ2-7 | NA | NA | TRBV27 | TGTGCCAGCAGTTTATCCGCCGCTTCCTACGAGCAGTACTTC | CASSLSAASYEQYF
TRBJ2-6 | once | NA | TRBV5-1 | TGCGCCAGCAGCCGTTCGGGTGGGGCCAACGTCCTGACTTTC | CASSRSGGANVLTF
TRBJ1-5 | NA | NA | TRBV5-1 | TGCGCCAGCAGCGGGGAGGGTGGGCAGCCCCAGCATTTT | CASSGEGGQPQHF
TRBJ2-7 | NA | NA | TRBV10-1 | TGCGCCAGCAGTGAGTCTAAGGGCACCCGGATATTCGGAGAGCAGTACTTC | CASSESKGTRIFGEQYF
TRBJ2-6 | NA | NA | TRBV5-1 | TGCGCCAGCAGCTTGGACCTCCGCCCCTCTGGGGCCAACGTCCTGACTTTC | CASSLDLRPSGANVLTF
TRBJ2-1 | NA | TRBD2 | TRBV9 | TGTGCCAGCAGTCTGTCCCCCGGGACTAGTGGGTTCTTC | CASSLSPGTSGFF
TRBJ2-2 | NA | NA | TRBV27 | TGTGCCAGCAGTCCCCAGAGGAGTGAAGCCGGGGAGCTGTTTTTT | CASSPQRSEAGELFF
TRBJ2-5 | NA | NA | TRBV5-1 | TGCGCCAGCAGCTTGGGTACCACAGAGACCCAGTACTTC | CASSLGTTETQYF
TRBJ1-1 | NA | NA | TRBV27 | TGTGCCAGCACCGGCCGGGGAAGGAGGACTGAAGCTTTCTTT | CASTGRGRRTEAFF
TRBJ2-7 | NA | TRBD1 | TRBV7-9 | TGTGCCAGCAGCTTCCGCGAGACAGGGGCCGGCGAGCAGTACTTC | CASSFRETGAGEQYF
TRBJ1-1 | NA | TRBD1 | TRBV2 | TGTGCCAGCAGTGGGACAGGGCCTTTGAACACTGAAGCTTTCTTT | CASSGTGPLNTEAFF
TRBJ1-1 | NA | NA | TRBV28 | TGTGCCAGCGAAACCGGGTGGAACACTGAAGCTTTCTTT | CASETGWNTEAFF
TRBJ2-5 | NA | TRBD1 | TRBV6-5 | TGTGCCAGCAGTCGGGACAGGGGGCGGGAGACCCAGTACTTC | CASSRDRGRETQYF